A selection of T cell receptor beta chains follows, all from one sample in a study of graft-versus-host responses after intestinal transplantation. Repertoires were generated with immunoSEQ multiplex PCR, while TCRdb's copy carries only in-frame clones and drops some. The data show almost 30,000 clones, 80% seen once. Specimen: ileum tissue, collected 98 days after intestinal transplantation. These receptor sequences come from a human patient who received an intestinal transplant, so some T cells may come from the graft donor. Both conserved end residues are part of each CDR3. Not all rows give a size; the values are once, few, many and, for expanded clones, a class.

V gene	clone size	J gene	CDR3 protein
TRBV28	NA	TRBJ2-7	CASSLWAGGGVFYEQYF
TRBV25-1	NA	TRBJ2-7	CASRGGSYEQYF
TRBV18	NA	TRBJ2-5	CASSPVDRGFRETQYF
TRBV7-9	NA	TRBJ2-7	CASSMDLLPDEQYF
TRBV7-9	NA	TRBJ2-1	CASEGSSYNEQFF
TRBV5-6	once	TRBJ1-2	CASSIRLTGAYGYTF
TRBV7-6	once	TRBJ2-2	CASSLKTTTTMNTGELFF
TRBV28	medium-sized	TRBJ1-2	CASKWEGGYGYTF
TRBV6-1	once	TRBJ1-4	CASSGGTATNEKLFF
TRBV7-9	NA	TRBJ1-5	CASSFGTNQPQHF
TRBV4-2	NA	TRBJ2-7	CASSQDWAGPREQYF
TRBV6-1	NA	TRBJ1-2	CASKGQGDLYGYTF
TRBV7-9	once	TRBJ1-3	CASSLGRGINTIYF
TRBV7-2	NA	TRBJ1-2	CASSLGGSGGIYGYTF
TRBV2	NA	TRBJ2-3	CASRGLAGGTDTQYF
TRBV27	NA	TRBJ2-7	CASSSFGLSYEQYF
TRBV7-3	NA	TRBJ2-5	CASSSKGQGYQETQYF
TRBV5-1	NA	TRBJ2-3	CASSPTLAGGLSTDTQYF
TRBV5-1	NA	TRBJ1-6	CASSLESSYNSPLHF
TRBV6-5	NA	TRBJ1-1	CASTPQGRTAEAFF
TRBV7-9	few	TRBJ1-2	CASSLSEVVYGYTF
TRBV5-1	once	TRBJ1-1	CASSLRGGMNTEAFF
TRBV10-3	few	TRBJ1-3	CAISGHGAGNTIYF
TRBV6-1	NA	TRBJ1-5	CASTRQALTAEPQHF
TRBV5-1	NA	TRBJ2-1	CASSLSGGLSNEQFF
TRBV7-2	NA	TRBJ1-3	CASSSRGGSGQGNTIYF
TRBV4-1	NA	TRBJ1-4	CASSRDRGEKLFF
TRBV5-1	NA	TRBJ2-7	CASSADRGLYEQYF
TRBV30	NA	TRBJ2-7	CAWEGQGSHYEQYF
TRBV5-1	NA	TRBJ2-3	CASRTGYTDTQYF
TRBV5-1	NA	TRBJ1-5	CASSLVPGTSNQPQHF
TRBV4-1	NA	TRBJ1-1	CASSQDIALNTEAFF
TRBV5-1	NA	TRBJ2-3	CASSSQLAGAYTDTQYF
TRBV4-1	NA	TRBJ1-4	CASSQLNSFLTNEKLFF
TRBV7-8	NA	TRBJ2-7	CASRRLAGGSNEQYF
TRBV6-1	NA	TRBJ2-1	CASSENWGYNEQFF
TRBV19	once	TRBJ1-4	CASNTGWGEKLFF
TRBV7-8	NA	TRBJ1-2	CASSSKQGAYGGYTF
TRBV5-1	NA	TRBJ1-4	CASSLRTRGKLFF
TRBV5-1	NA	TRBJ2-7	CASSLVWDSYEQYF
TRBV15	NA	TRBJ1-1	CATSREWGSEAFF
TRBV11-1	NA	TRBJ2-7	CASSLLDRGASGEQYF
TRBV2	NA	TRBJ2-7	CASTRDLSYEQYF
TRBV10-1	NA	TRBJ1-1	CASSESKGRVAEAFF
TRBV30	NA	TRBJ1-3	CAWRPDWFGNTIYF
TRBV5-4	NA	TRBJ1-2	CASTPGGDGYTF
TRBV5-1	NA	TRBJ2-4	CASSLEVVVGGPLAKNIQYF
TRBV9	NA	TRBJ1-5	CASRYGTVGFQPQHF
TRBV7-9	NA	TRBJ2-1	CASSFGQYNEQFF
TRBV7-8	NA	TRBJ2-3	CASSPPLFGLRDTQYF
TRBV2	NA	TRBJ2-7	CASSEAWGASGAYEQYF
TRBV5-1	NA	TRBJ2-2	CASSRGDANTGELFF
TRBV4-1	NA	TRBJ1-5	CASSQIFNGNQPQHF